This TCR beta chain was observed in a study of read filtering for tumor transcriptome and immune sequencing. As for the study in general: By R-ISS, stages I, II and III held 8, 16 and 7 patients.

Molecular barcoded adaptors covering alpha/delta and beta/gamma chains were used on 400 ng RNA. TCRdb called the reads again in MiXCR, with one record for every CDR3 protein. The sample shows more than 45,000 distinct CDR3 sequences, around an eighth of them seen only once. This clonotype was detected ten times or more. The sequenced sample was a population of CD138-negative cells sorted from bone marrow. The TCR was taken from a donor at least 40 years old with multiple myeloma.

In DNA, the CDR3 is TGCAGTGCCCGCACGCCCCGACAGGGTACCAATTCACCCCTCCACTTT. This codes for CSARTPRQGTNSPLHF. The V call is TRBV20-1, the J call TRBJ1-6; TRBD1 agrees at 7 bases. The CDR3 consists of 16 residues. The J segment lost 7 bases and the V segment lost 6 bases, leaving 15 bases of the junction unmatched. Germline V gene lookup returns CDR1 DFQATT and CDR2 SNEGSKA (reference sequence).